The sample holds a few counts of the clone carrying this TCR beta chain. Per the germline V gene, CDR1 is GTSNPN and CDR2 is SVGIG (reference sequence). The V and J ends lost 3 bases and 4 bases respectively, with 6 bases between them. The CDR3 sequence is 11 residues long. Isolated RNA was reverse transcribed into cDNA used as the sequencing template. Repertoires were generated with immunoSEQ multiplex PCR, while TCRdb's copy carries only in-frame clones and drops some. Counted here are 150,000 to 200,000 clones, roughly 66% occurring once; the ten biggest clones make up 9.5% to 12%. This record comes from a study of CD8+ T cells in alopecia areata.

Sequences were derived from CD8+ T cells sorted from blood, sampled at week 0. This TCR came from a human donor with alopecia areata. V and J are TRBV30 and TRBJ1-2; D not resolved. The CDR3 loop reads CAWSNLYGYTF. CDR3 nucleotides: TGTGCCTGGAGCAACCTCTATGGCTACACCTTC.